Below, 11 T cell receptor beta chains from the same sample are listed, as sequenced in a study of shared clonotypes between healthy human individuals. This table comes from immunoSEQ multiplex PCR, and its TCRdb copy is limited to in-frame clones, with some not included. Among 2.5 million or so clones listed, around 90% were seen once. The sequencing sample was made of naive CD4+ T cells sorted from blood. Described subset: CD45RA+ positively selected. These receptors were collected from a man aged 18 to 35 in good health.

The rearrangement uses TRBV4-3 and TRBJ1-2; D is ambiguous. Germline V lookup: CDR1 LGHNA, CDR2 YSLEER. V lost 0 bases and J 4 bases, leaving 18 bases between the germline ends. This CDR3 is built from 17 residues. This CDR3 is CASSQDRKGSSIYGYTF. Written as DNA, the CDR3 is TGCGCCAGCAGCCAAGATAGGAAAGGGTCCTCTATCTATGGCTACACCTTC.

The chain combines TRBV6-5 with TRBJ2-1; no firm D call. The CDR3 loop spans 14 amino acids. Trimming stripped 6 bases from V and 4 bases from J, with 13 bases between. Germline-derived CDR1 and CDR2 are MNHEY and SVGAGI. This CDR3 reads CASRPGPLYNEQFF. DNA of the CDR3: TGTGCCAGCAGGCCGGGCCCCCTTTACAATGAGCAGTTCTTC.

The chain links TRBV6-6 to TRBJ2-7; tentatively, D is TRBD1 or TRBD2 (5 bases each). The V gene lost 5 bases and the J gene lost 5 bases, with 16 bases spanning the gap. Per the germline V gene, CDR1 is MNHNY and CDR2 is SVGAGI (reference sequence). CDR3 size: 14 residues. The CDR3 is CASSLLARGDEQYF. CDR3 DNA: TGTGCCAGCAGTCTCCTCGCGAGGGGCGACGAGCAGTACTTC.

J is TRBJ2-7 and V is TRBV27; D possibly corresponds to TRBD1 (6 bases). The germline V gene has CDR1 MNHEY and CDR2 SMNVEV (reference sequence). This CDR3 is built from 12 residues. V was trimmed by 9 bases and J by 3 bases, leaving 12 bases between them. The chain's CDR3 is CARRTEFYEQYF. Written as DNA, the CDR3 is TGTGCCAGACGGACAGAATTCTACGAGCAGTACTTC.

The V gene is TRBV7-9, the J gene TRBJ2-7; 14 nucleotides agree with TRBD2. Germline V lookup: CDR1 SEHNR, CDR2 FQNEAQ (reference sequence). Trimming took 4 bases from V and 6 from J; bases not matched to a gene: 5. CDR3 length: 15 amino acids. The DNA for the CDR3 is TGTGCCAGCAGCTACAAAGGACTAGCGGGAGGCGAGCAGTACTTC. Translation: CASSYKGLAGGEQYF. The full variable domain, its missing parts supplied by reference TRBV7-9 and TRBJ2-7, is DTGVSQNPRHKITKRGQNVTFRCDPISEHNRLYWYRQTLGQGPEFLTYFQNEAQLEKSRLLSDRFSAERPKGSFSTLEIQRTEQGDSAMYLCASSYKGLAGGEQYFGPGTRLTVT.

The CDR3 DNA is TGTGCCAGCAGACGGTGGTCTAGCACAGATACGCAGTATTTT. It codes for CASRRWSSTDTQYF. The V gene is TRBV2, the J gene TRBJ2-3, with D uncertain. The CDR3 is made up of 14 amino acids. Germline loops: CDR1 SNHLY, CDR2 FYNNEI. With 6 bases removed from V and 0 bases from J, the gap between germline ends came to 10 bases.

Concerning this clone: Other DNA sequences within the sample encode an identical CDR3. V and J are TRBV25-1 and TRBJ2-7; D gene unclear. V was pared by 5 bases and J by 3 bases, with 5 bases between. The V gene's germline CDR1 is MGHDK and CDR2 SYGVNS. The CDR3 consists of 11 residues. The CDR3 coding sequence is TGTGCCAGCAGTAGAGGCTACGAGCAGTACTTC. Its protein is CASSRGYEQYF.

The chain joins TRBV29-1 to TRBJ1-1; D perhaps matches TRBD1 (5 bases). Germline assignment: CDR1 SQVTM and CDR2 ANQGSEA. The ends were cut back, 7 bases at V and 0 bases at J, with 18 bases in the middle. CDR3 length: 15 amino acids. The CDR3: CSAAPGMSMNTEAFF. Written as DNA, the CDR3 is TGCAGCGCTGCCCCAGGGATGAGCATGAACACTGAAGCTTTCTTT.

V and J are TRBV6-1 and TRBJ2-5; the D is unclear. In germline, CDR1 is MNHNS, CDR2 SASEGT. This CDR3 region has 15 residues. Trimming removed 2 bases at V and 1 base at J, with 11 bases between. The CDR3 DNA reads TGTGCCAGCAGTGAATGGTGCCCCCCCCAAGAGACCCAGTACTTC. It encodes CASSEWCPPQETQYF.

The DNA of the CDR3 is TGTGCCAGCGACAATAGTGGGGATACGCAGTATTTT. It codes for CASDNSGDTQYF. V is TRBV18 and J is TRBJ2-3; D remains unclear. The CDR3 runs to 12 residues. The germline V gene has CDR1 KGHSH and CDR2 LQKENI. Trimming stripped 8 bases from V and 6 bases from J, with 12 bases between.

The V call is TRBV28, the J call TRBJ2-2, with 7 positions matching TRBD1. The CDR3 runs to 15 residues. Germline V gene lookup returns CDR1 MDHEN and CDR2 SYDVKM. V lost 5 bases and J lost 4; bases outside the gene matches: 7. The CDR3 sequence: CASSAVDRVTGELFF. CDR3 in DNA: TGTGCCAGCAGTGCCGTCGACAGGGTCACCGGGGAGCTGTTTTTT. The variable domain in full, with the rest retrieved from reference TRBV28 and TRBJ2-2, is DVKVTQSSRYLVKRTGEKVFLECVQDMDHENMFWYRQDPGLGLRLIYFSYDVKMKEKGDIPEGYSVSREKKERFSLILESASTNQTSMYLCASSAVDRVTGELFFGEGSRLTVL.